This T cell receptor beta chain was sequenced for a study of T cell repertoires in cytomegalovirus infection (dated by TCRdb to the late 2010s). In terms of the full investigation: Because public TCR beta signatures pointed to carriage of CMV infection together with the matching HLA type, the HLA type of each donor mattered for the analysis. The paper as a whole reports these results and caveats: The ex vivo response was dominated by HLA-C-restricted CMV-specific TCR beta clonotypes, which also provided the single most frequent clonotype in two of eight donors. In both this cohort and an independent cohort of a few hundred donors, the cumulative frequency of public TCR beta family members distinguished carriers of CMV infection plus the relevant HLA type.

Sequenced using an Illumina HiSeq 1500. TCRdb redid the processing of the public reads, applying fastp at Q25 and MiXCR, and retained in-frame beta chains. Duplicate CDR3 protein sequences are folded into a single record with the most common DNA and genes. The sample includes approximately 550,000 distinct CDR3 sequences, with 15% to 20% observed a single time. 20% to 30% of the sample goes to the ten largest clones. Turning to this clonotype: It has no known antigen specificity. Base qualities are not recorded, but no much larger clone differs from it by a single base.

Per the germline V gene (reference sequence), LNHNV is the CDR1 and YYDKDF is the CDR2. The germline ends are 13 bases apart after V is trimmed by 4 bases and J by 4 bases. The CDR3 has 14 amino acids, counting the end cysteine and phenylalanine. This entry keeps only the CDR3 DNA: 42 bases, framed from base 1. The TCR was taken from a human donor in good health (CMV status not recorded). Some clones in this sample may be carry-over from other donors' samples. Sequenced input: CD8+ T cells from PBMCs. In this chain, TRBV15 is recombined with TRBJ1-2; the D segment could be TRBD1, given 5 matching bases. The DNA sequence is as follows: TGTGCCACCAGCACCTCGGGGGGTTCCTATGGCTACACCTTC. Protein translation: CATSTSGGSYGYTF. The reference TRBV15 and TRBJ1-2 proteins fill in what lies around the CDR3, so the full variable domain reads DAMVIQNPRYQVTQFGKPVTLSCSQTLNHNVMYWYQQKSSQAPKLLFHYYDKDFNNEADTPDNFQSRRPNTSFCFLDIRSPGLGDTAMYLCATSTSGGSYGYTFGSGTRLTVV.